These T cell receptor beta chains were read from a single sample in a study of cytomegalovirus exposure and HLA in healthy donors. The data were produced by immunoSEQ multiplex PCR, yet TCRdb's version contains in-frame clones alone and is incomplete. The sample contains roughly 160,000 clones, roughly four fifths of which appear only once. Sequencing used PBMCs. These receptors all come from a female donor in good health and CMV-seronegative. The CDR3 runs from the conserved cysteine through the conserved F or W. The D gene is left open where the match is weak. Not all rows give a size; the values are once, few, many and, for expanded clones, a class.

>TRBD1|TRBV7-9|NA|TRBJ2-2
CASSSPPGQGSGELFF
TGTGCCAGCAGCTCACCTCCGGGACAGGGTTCCGGGGAGCTGTTTTTT
>NA|TRBV7-9|NA|TRBJ2-5
CASSSRGNQETQYF
TGTGCCAGCAGCTCTCGGGGAAACCAAGAGACCCAGTACTTC
>TRBD2|TRBV6-5|NA|TRBJ2-7
CASSYGVAGASYEQYF
TGTGCCAGCAGTTACGGAGTAGCGGGGGCCTCCTACGAGCAGTACTTC
>TRBD1|TRBV29-1|NA|TRBJ2-7
CSGKGQGGYEQYF
TGCAGCGGTAAGGGACAGGGGGGATACGAGCAGTACTTC
>NA|TRBV7-2|NA|TRBJ1-1
CASSPARPGHSPRNTEAFF
TGTGCCAGCAGCCCCGCCCGCCCGGGACATTCTCCCAGGAACACTGAAGCTTTCTTT
>NA|TRBV10-1|once|TRBJ1-2
CASSESTGYGYTF
TGCGCCAGCAGTGAGTCTACTGGCTATGGCTACACCTTC
>TRBD2|TRBV9|NA|TRBJ2-1
CASSVGLRERYNEQFF
TGTGCCAGCAGCGTAGGTTTGCGGGAGAGGTACAATGAGCAGTTCTTC
>TRBD2|TRBV6-1|few|TRBJ2-3
CASKVGGPGDTQYF
TGTGCCAGCAAAGTGGGAGGGCCCGGAGATACGCAGTATTTT
>TRBD2|TRBV7-3|NA|TRBJ2-3
CASSRTSDTQYF
TGTGCCAGCAGCCGGACTAGCGATACGCAGTATTTT
>TRBD2|TRBV23-1|NA|TRBJ2-3
CASKGLADTDTQYF
TGCGCCAGCAAGGGACTAGCGGACACAGATACGCAGTATTTT
>TRBD1|TRBV6-5|once|TRBJ1-1
CASLTTGGITEAFF
TGTGCCAGCCTTACTACAGGGGGCATCACTGAAGCTTTCTTT
>NA|TRBV11-2|NA|TRBJ2-3
CASSPIRGRRDTQYF
TGTGCCAGCAGCCCCATCCGGGGGAGGAGAGATACGCAGTATTTT
>NA|TRBV19|once|TRBJ2-5
CASSPGTLLEETQYF
TGTGCCAGTAGCCCCGGGACATTGTTGGAAGAGACCCAGTACTTC
>TRBD2|TRBV28|NA|TRBJ2-2
CASRGSGGAGELFF
TGTGCCAGCAGGGGGAGCGGGGGGGCCGGGGAGCTGTTTTTT
>NA|TRBV9|NA|TRBJ1-2
CASSVLAGQGIYGYTF
TGTGCCAGCAGCGTCTTGGCAGGCCAGGGCATCTATGGCTACACCTTC
>NA|TRBV11-2|NA|TRBJ2-7
CASSGPLGAAYEQYF
TGTGCCAGCAGTGGGCCACTGGGGGCAGCCTACGAGCAGTACTTC
>NA|TRBV4-2|few|TRBJ2-2
CASSPGSEAGELFF
TGTGCCAGCAGCCCCGGATCCGAGGCCGGGGAGCTGTTTTTT
>NA|TRBV5-1|NA|TRBJ1-1
CASSFYREGNTEAFF
TGCGCCAGCAGCTTTTACAGGGAAGGGAACACTGAAGCTTTCTTT
>TRBD1|TRBV30|NA|TRBJ1-4
CAWSGMTGLRHEKLFF
TGTGCCTGGAGTGGAATGACAGGGTTGCGGCATGAAAAACTGTTTTTT
>TRBD2|TRBV2|NA|TRBJ2-5
CASSRTSGGSQETQYF
TGTGCCAGCAGTAGGACTAGCGGGGGGTCCCAAGAGACCCAGTACTTC
>NA|TRBV7-2|NA|TRBJ2-3
CASSSQTSADTQYF
TGTGCCAGCAGCTCCCAGACATCGGCAGATACGCAGTATTTT
>NA|TRBV28|NA|TRBJ1-5
CASSFDRKSNQPQHF
TGTGCCAGCAGTTTTGACAGGAAGAGCAATCAGCCCCAGCATTTT
>NA|TRBV6-5|few|TRBJ2-1
CASSYDWSGLDNEQFF
TGTGCCAGCAGTTACGACTGGTCAGGGCTTGACAATGAGCAGTTCTTC